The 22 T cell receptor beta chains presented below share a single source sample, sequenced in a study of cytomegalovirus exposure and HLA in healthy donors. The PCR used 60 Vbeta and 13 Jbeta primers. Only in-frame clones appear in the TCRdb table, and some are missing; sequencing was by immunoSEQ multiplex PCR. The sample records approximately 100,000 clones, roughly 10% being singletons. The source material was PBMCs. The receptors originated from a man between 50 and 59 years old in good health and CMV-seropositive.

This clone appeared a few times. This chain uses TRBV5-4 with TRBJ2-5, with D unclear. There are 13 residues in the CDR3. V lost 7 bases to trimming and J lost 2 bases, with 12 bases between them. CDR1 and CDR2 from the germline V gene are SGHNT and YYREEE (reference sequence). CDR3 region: CASAEALQETQYF. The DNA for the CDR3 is TGTGCCAGCGCAGAGGCCTTACAAGAGACCCAGTACTTC.

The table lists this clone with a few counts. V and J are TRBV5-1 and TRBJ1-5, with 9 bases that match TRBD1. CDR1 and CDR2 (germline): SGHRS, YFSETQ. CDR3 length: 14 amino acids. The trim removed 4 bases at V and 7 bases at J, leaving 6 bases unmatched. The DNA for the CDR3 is TGCGCCAGCAGCGTGGGACAGGGACAGCAGCCCCAGCATTTT. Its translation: CASSVGQGQQPQHF.

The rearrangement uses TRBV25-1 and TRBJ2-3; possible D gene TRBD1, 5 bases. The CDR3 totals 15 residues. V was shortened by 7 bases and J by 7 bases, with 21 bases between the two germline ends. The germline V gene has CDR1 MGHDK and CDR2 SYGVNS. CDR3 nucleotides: TGTGCCAGCACGCATCAGGGTGCACCCGCTAATACGCAGTATTTT. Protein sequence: CASTHQGAPANTQYF.

The CDR3 reads CAIRTSGVSNEQFF. Here the CDR3 DNA reads TGTGCCATCAGGACTAGCGGGGTCTCCAATGAGCAGTTCTTC. This chain joins TRBV10-3 and TRBJ2-1, with TRBD2 identical over 11 bases. V was clipped by 6 bases and J by 6 bases; unmatched bases: 4. The CDR3 spans 14 residues. Germline lookup yields CDR1 ENHRY and CDR2 SYGVKD.

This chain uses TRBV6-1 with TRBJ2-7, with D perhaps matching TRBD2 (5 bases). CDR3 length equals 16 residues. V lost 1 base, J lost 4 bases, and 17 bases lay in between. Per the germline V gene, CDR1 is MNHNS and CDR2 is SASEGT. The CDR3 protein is CASSEGILGGLYEQYF. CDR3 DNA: TGTGCCAGCAGTGAAGGCATTCTCGGCGGGCTGTACGAGCAGTACTTC.

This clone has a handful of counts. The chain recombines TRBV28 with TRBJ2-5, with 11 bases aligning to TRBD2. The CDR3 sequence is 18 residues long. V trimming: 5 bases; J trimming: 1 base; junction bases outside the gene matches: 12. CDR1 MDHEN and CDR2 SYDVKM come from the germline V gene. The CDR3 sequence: CASSQTSGRRVIQETQYF. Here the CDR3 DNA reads TGTGCCAGCAGTCAAACTAGCGGGAGAAGGGTAATCCAAGAGACCCAGTACTTC.

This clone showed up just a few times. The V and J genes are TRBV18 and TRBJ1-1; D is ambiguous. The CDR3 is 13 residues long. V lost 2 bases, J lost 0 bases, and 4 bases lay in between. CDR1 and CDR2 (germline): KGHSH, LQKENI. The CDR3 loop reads CASSPNMNTEAFF. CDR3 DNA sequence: TGTGCCAGCTCACCAAACATGAACACTGAAGCTTTCTTT.

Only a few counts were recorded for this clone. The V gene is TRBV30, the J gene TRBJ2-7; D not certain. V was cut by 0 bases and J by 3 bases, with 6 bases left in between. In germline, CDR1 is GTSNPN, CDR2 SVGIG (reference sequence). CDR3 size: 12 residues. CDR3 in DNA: TGTGCCTGGAGTGTAAGCTACTACGAGCAGTACTTC. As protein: CAWSVSYYEQYF. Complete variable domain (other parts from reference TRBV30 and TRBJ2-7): SQTIHQWPATLVQPVGSPLSLECTVEGTSNPNLYWYRQAAGRGLQLLFYSVGIGQISSEVPQNLSASRPQDRQFILSSKKLLLSDSGFYLCAWSVSYYEQYFGPGTRLTVT.

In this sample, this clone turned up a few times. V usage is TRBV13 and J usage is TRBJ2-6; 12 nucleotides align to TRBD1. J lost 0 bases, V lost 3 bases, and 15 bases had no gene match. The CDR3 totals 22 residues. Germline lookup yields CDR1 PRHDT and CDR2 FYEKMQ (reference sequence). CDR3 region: CASSLGRWGTGGLSSGANVLTF. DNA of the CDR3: TGTGCCAGCAGCTTGGGCCGGTGGGGGACAGGGGGCCTTAGCTCTGGGGCCAACGTCCTGACTTTC.

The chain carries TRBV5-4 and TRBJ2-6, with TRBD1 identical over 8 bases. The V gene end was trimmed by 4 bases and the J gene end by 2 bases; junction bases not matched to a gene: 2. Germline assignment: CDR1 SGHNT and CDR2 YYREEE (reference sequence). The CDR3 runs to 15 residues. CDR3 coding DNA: TGTGCCAGCAGCCTGACAGGGGCTGGGGCCAACGTCCTGACTTTC. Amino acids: CASSLTGAGANVLTF.

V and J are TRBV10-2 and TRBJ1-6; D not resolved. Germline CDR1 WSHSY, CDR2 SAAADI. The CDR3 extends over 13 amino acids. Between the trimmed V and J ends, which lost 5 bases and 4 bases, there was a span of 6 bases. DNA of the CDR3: TGCGCCAGCAGTCCTGAGTATAATTCACCCCTCCACTTT. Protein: CASSPEYNSPLHF.

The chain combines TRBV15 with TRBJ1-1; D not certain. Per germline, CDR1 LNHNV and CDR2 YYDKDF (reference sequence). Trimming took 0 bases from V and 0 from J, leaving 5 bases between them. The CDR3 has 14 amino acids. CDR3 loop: CATSRDAMNTEAFF. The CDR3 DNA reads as TGTGCCACCAGCAGAGATGCGATGAACACTGAAGCTTTCTTT.

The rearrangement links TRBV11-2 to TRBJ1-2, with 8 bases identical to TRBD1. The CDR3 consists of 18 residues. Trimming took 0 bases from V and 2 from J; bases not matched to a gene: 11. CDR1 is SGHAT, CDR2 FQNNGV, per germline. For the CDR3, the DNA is TGTGCCAGCAGCTTAGACGGTCAGGGGGCCGCCCCGAACTATGGCTACACCTTC. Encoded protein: CASSLDGQGAAPNYGYTF.

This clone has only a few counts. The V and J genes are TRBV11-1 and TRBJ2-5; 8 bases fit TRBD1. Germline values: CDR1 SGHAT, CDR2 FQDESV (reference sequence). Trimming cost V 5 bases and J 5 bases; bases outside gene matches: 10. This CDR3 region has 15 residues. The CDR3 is CASSVPGQGFETQYF. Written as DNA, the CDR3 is TGTGCCAGCAGCGTACCTGGACAGGGATTCGAGACCCAGTACTTC.

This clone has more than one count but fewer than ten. In DNA, the CDR3 is TGTGCCAGCAGCCTTCTATCCGGGACATATTATGGCTACACCTTC. This sequence encodes CASSLLSGTYYGYTF. This chain joins TRBV7-2 and TRBJ1-2, with D possibly TRBD1 on 6 matching bases. The germline gives CDR1 SGHTA, CDR2 FQGNSA. The CDR3 covers 15 residues. V lost 5 bases and J 5 bases, leaving 18 bases between the germline ends.

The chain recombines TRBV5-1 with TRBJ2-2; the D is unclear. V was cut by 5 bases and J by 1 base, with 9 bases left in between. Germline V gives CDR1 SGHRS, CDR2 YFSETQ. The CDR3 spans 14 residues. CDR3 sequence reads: CASRRPENTGELFF. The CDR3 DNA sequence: TGCGCCAGCAGGCGGCCGGAGAACACCGGGGAGCTGTTTTTT.

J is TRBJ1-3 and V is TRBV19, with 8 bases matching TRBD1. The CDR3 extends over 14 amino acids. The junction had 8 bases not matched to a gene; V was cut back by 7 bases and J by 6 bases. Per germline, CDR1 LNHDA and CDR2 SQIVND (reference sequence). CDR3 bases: TGTGCCAGTACTGGGACAGGTCGCCCAAACACCATATATTTT. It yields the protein CASTGTGRPNTIYF.

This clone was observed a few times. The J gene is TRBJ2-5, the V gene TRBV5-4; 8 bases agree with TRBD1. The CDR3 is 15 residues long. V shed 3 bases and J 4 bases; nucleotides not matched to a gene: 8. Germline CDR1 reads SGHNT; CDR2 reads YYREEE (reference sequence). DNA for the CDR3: TGTGCCAGCAGCTGGGGGCCGGGGACAGGAGAGACCCAGTACTTC. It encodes CASSWGPGTGETQYF. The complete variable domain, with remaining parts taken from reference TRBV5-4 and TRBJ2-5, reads ETGVTQSPTHLIKTRGQQVTLRCSSQSGHNTVSWYQQALGQGPQFIFQYYREEENGRGNFPPRFSGLQFPNYSSELNVNALELDDSALYLCASSWGPGTGETQYFGPGTRLLVL.

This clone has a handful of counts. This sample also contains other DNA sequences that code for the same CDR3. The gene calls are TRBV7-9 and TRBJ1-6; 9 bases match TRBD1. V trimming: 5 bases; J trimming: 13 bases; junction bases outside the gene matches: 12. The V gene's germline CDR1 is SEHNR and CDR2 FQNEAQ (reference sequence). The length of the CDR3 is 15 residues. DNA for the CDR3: TGTGCCAGCAGCACCGGGACAGGGCTCTCCTCTCCCCTCCACTTT. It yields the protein CASSTGTGLSSPLHF.

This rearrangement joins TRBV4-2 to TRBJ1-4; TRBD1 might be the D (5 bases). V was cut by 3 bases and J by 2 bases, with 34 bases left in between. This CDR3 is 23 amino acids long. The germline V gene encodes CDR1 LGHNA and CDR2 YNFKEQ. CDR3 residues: CASSHPRWVETGTGGRTNEKLFF. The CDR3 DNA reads TGTGCCAGCAGCCACCCCAGGTGGGTCGAAACTGGGACCGGGGGTCGCACTAATGAAAAACTGTTTTTT.

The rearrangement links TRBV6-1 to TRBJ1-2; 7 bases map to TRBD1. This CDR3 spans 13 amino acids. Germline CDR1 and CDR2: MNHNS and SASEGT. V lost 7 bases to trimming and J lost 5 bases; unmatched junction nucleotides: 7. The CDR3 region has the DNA TGTGCCAGCACTGCGGACAGGCTATATGGCTACACCTTC. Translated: CASTADRLYGYTF.

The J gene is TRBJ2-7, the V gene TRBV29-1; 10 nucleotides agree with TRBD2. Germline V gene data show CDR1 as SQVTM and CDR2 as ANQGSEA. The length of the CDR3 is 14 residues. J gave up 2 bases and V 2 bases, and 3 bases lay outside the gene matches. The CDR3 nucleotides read TGCAGCGTTGAACTAGCGGGAGTTCCCTACGAGCAGTACTTC. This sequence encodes CSVELAGVPYEQYF.